This T cell receptor (beta chain) was sequenced during a study of T cell repertoires in cytomegalovirus infection. Study-level background: Public TCR beta signatures indicated both CMV infection and matching HLA type. Notes on the study in general: People with CMV and the relevant HLA were identified by cumulative public TCR beta family frequency. Ex vivo responses were dominated by HLA-C-restricted CMV-specific TCR beta clonotypes.

Via MiXCR, TCRdb re-called the reads, giving one row per CDR3 protein. The repertoire holds some 700,000 distinct CDR3 sequences, with approximately 40% as singletons. This clonotype was observed a handful of times. The antigen is not known. This CDR3 is built from 13 residues. CDR1 DFQATT and CDR2 SNEGSKA come from the germline V gene (reference sequence). Trimming took 4 bases from V and 2 from J, leaving 11 bases between them. The sequenced material came from PBMCs. V and J are TRBV20-1 and TRBJ2-5; D gene ambiguous. The TCR was taken from a human donor in good health (CMV status not recorded). Some clones in this sample may be carry-over from other donors' samples. The CDR3, as DNA: TGCAGTGCTATCCTCGGTACTCAAGAGACCCAGTACTTC. It is translated as CSAILGTQETQYF.